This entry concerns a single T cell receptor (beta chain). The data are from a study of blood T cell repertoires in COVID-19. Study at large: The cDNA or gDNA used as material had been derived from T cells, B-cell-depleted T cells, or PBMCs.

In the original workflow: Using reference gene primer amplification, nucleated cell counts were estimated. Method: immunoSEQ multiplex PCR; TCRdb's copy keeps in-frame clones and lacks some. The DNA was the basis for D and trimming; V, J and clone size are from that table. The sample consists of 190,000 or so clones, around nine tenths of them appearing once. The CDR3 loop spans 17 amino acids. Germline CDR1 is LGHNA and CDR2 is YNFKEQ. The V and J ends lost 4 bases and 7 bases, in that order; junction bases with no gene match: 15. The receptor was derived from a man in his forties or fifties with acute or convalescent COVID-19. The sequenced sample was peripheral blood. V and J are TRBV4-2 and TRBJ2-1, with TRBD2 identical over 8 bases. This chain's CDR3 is CASSPFSVVTSENEQFF. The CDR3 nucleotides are TGTGCCAGCAGCCCCTTTTCGGTGGTGACTAGCGAAAATGAGCAGTTCTTC.